This TCR beta chain was profiled in a study of blood T cell repertoires in COVID-19. Sequencing was performed with immunoSEQ multiplex PCR; in TCRdb, only in-frame clones are kept and a portion is missing. The data show 300,000 to 400,000 clones, 75% to 90% seen once. The V end was cut by 5 bases, the J end by 0 bases, with 9 bases between. Germline V lookup: CDR1 SGHTA, CDR2 FQGNSA. This CDR3 comprises 14 residues. The chain recombines TRBV7-2 with TRBJ2-3; D not resolved. The specimen was PBMCs or T cells enriched from blood (not recorded which). This receptor was identified in a man aged 55 to 70 who had recovered from COVID-19. CDR3 sequence: CASSPPTSTDTQYF. DNA of the CDR3: TGTGCCAGCAGCCCCCCTACTAGCACAGATACGCAGTATTTT.